This TCR beta chain was sequenced during a study of CD8 T cells in Susac syndrome. The table lists this clonotype with a count of one. CD8+ and CD4+ T cells taken from blood had their TCR beta sequenced. Those who served as multiple sclerosis controls were treatment-naive patients with stable or active relapsing-remitting disease. Negative isolation was used for CD8+ and CD4+ T cells and FACS enrichment for TEMRA cells. V was trimmed by 1 base and J by 7 bases, leaving 7 bases between them. The germline V gene encodes CDR1 MGHRA and CDR2 YSYEKL. This CDR3 spans 13 amino acids. The authors reverse transcribed 0.5 to 1 ug RNA with random hexamers. An immunoSEQ multiplex PCR generated amplified TCR beta CDR3 products spanning 54 Vbeta and 13 Jbeta. From the immunoSEQ multiplex PCR reads, TCRdb called clonotypes with MiXCR, one entry per CDR3 protein. The sample carries about 200,000 distinct CDR3 sequences, 90% to 95% recorded once.

J is TRBJ2-2 and V is TRBV4-1; D is unresolved. This clonotype was sampled from a human donor with multiple sclerosis. The sequencing input was CD4+ T cells from PBMCs. CDR3 amino acids: CASSQGLVGELFF. For the CDR3, the DNA is TGCGCCAGCAGCCAAGGACTGGTCGGGGAGCTGTTTTTT.